Sequencing of this T cell receptor (beta chain) was carried out in a study of T cell repertoires in cytomegalovirus infection. Across the study: Signatures in public TCR beta sequences pointed to both CMV infection and matching HLA type. Study findings and constraints: Cumulative frequency of public TCR beta families picked out carriers of CMV plus the relevant HLA. Clonotype analysis showed dominance of the ex vivo response by HLA-C-restricted CMV-specific TCR beta clonotypes.

Trimming pared 4 bases from V and 3 bases from J, leaving 10 bases between. CDR1 is LNHDA, CDR2 SQIVND, per germline (reference sequence). The CDR3 is 14 residues long. This clonotype was detected a few times. Its target is not known. Each CDR3 protein gets one entry after TCRdb re-called the reads with MiXCR. The sample lists hundreds of thousands of distinct CDR3 sequences; roughly a third were seen once. Material: cultured PBMCs, obtained from culture after CMV antigen stimulation. The clonotype comes from a human donor in good health (CMV status not recorded). Some clones in this sample may be carry-over from other donors' samples. This chain links TRBV19 with TRBJ2-1, with D unclear. In DNA, the CDR3 is TGTGCCAGTAGTACCAGACCGCTCTACAATGAGCAGTTCTTC. It translates to CASSTRPLYNEQFF.